The T cell receptor beta chain under discussion was sequenced for a study of identical twins. General study points: Twins shared beta out-of-frame sequences in excess, but this excess was weaker. In cord blood, abundant beta clonotypes had fewer insertions; memory showed no trend.

Ten or more counts support this clonotype. Its antigen is not known. CDR3 length: 15 amino acids. Trimming pared 4 bases from V and 7 bases from J, leaving 18 bases between. Germline V gene lookup returns CDR1 SGHRS and CDR2 YFSETQ. One entry per CDR3 protein, called by TCRdb with MiXCR from the 5' RACE reads. The sample records 690,000 or so distinct CDR3 sequences, 5.5% to 6.5% being singletons. This sequence originates from a man between 18 and 35 years old in good health. The chain uses TRBV5-1 and TRBJ2-1; D might be TRBD2 (5 bases). Sequencing input: naive T cells sorted from blood. CDR3 amino acids: CASSVVGREYNEQFF. CDR3 nucleotides: TGCGCCAGCAGCGTCGTCGGACGGGAATATAATGAGCAGTTCTTC.